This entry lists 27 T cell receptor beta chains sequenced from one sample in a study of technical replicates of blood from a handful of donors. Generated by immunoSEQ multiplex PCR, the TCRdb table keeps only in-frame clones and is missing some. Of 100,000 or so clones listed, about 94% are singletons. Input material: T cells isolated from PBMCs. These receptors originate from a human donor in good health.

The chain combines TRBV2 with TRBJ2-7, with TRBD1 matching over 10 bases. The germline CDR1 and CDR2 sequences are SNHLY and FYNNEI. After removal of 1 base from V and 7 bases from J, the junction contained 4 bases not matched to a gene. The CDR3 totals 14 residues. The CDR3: CASSEGQGAREQYF. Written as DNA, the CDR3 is TGTGCCAGCAGTGAAGGACAGGGGGCGCGAGAGCAGTACTTC.

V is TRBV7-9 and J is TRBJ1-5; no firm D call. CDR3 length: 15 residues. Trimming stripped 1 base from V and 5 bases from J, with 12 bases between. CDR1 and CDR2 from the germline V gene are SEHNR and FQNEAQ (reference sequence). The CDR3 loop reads CASSLDGLYDQPQHF. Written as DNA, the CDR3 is TGTGCCAGCAGCTTAGACGGTCTATACGATCAGCCCCAGCATTTT.

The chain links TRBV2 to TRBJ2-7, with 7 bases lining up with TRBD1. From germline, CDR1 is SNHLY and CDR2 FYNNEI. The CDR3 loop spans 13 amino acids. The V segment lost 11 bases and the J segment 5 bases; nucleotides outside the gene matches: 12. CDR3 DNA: TGTGCCGTTCTCGACAGGGTCGAGGACGAGCAGTACTTC. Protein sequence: CAVLDRVEDEQYF.

In DNA, the CDR3 is TGTGCCACCAGCAGAGGGGCCTCACACACCATATATTTT. Its protein product is CATSRGASHTIYF. J is TRBJ1-3 and V is TRBV15; D is undetermined. CDR1 is LNHNV, CDR2 YYDKDF, per germline (reference sequence). The length of the CDR3 is 13 residues. V lost 1 base to trimming and J lost 8 bases, with 9 bases between them.

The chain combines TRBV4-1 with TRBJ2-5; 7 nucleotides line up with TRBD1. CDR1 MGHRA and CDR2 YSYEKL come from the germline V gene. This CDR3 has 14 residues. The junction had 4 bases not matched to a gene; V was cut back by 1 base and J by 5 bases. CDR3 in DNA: TGCGCCAGCAGCCAAGCGAGGGGGCAGGAGACCCAGTACTTC. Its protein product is CASSQARGQETQYF.

The chain's CDR3 is CASSPGQGADEQFF. CDR3 in DNA: TGTGCCAGCAGCCCGGGACAGGGGGCTGATGAGCAGTTCTTC. The chain employs TRBV27 and TRBJ2-1; 12 nucleotides line up with TRBD1. V shed 6 bases, J shed 8 bases, and the junction held 5 bases outside the gene matches. CDR1 is MNHEY and CDR2 is SMNVEV in the germline V gene (reference sequence). CDR3 length: 14 residues.

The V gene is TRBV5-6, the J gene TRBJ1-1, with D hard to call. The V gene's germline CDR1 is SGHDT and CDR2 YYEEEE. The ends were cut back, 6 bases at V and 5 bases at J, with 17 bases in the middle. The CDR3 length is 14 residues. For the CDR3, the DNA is TGTGCCAGCACCCGCCCCGGGAGGAGAACTGAAGCTTTCTTT. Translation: CASTRPGRRTEAFF.

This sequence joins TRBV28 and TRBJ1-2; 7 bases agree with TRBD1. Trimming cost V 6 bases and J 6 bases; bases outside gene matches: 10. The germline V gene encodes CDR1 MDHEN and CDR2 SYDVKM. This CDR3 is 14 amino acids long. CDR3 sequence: CASSQGGRGHGYTF. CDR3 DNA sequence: TGTGCCAGCAGCCAGGGGGGAAGGGGCCATGGCTACACCTTC.

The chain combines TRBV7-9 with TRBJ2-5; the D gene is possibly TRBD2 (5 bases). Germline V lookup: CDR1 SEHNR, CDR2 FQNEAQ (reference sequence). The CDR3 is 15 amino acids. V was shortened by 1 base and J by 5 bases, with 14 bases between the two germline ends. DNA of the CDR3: TGTGCCAGCAGCTTAGGAACAGCGGCTGGGGAGACCCAGTACTTC. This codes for CASSLGTAAGETQYF.

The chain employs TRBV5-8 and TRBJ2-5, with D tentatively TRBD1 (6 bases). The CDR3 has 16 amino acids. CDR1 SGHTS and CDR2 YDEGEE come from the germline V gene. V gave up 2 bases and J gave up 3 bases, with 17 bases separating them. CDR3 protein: CASSFNRVGTEETQYF. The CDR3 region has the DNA TGTGCCAGCAGCTTTAACAGGGTCGGGACGGAAGAGACCCAGTACTTC.

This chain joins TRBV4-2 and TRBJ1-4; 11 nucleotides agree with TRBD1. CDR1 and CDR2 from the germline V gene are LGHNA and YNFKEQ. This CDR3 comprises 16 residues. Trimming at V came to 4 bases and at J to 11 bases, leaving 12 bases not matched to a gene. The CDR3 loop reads CASSRSLGQGALKLFF. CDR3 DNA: TGTGCCAGCAGCCGCAGTTTAGGACAGGGGGCTTTGAAACTGTTTTTT.

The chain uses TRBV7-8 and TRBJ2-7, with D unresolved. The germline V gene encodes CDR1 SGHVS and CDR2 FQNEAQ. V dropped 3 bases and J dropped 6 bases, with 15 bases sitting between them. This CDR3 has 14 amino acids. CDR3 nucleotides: TGTGCCAGCAGCTTGCCCGAGACCACGGGCGAGCAGTACTTC. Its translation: CASSLPETTGEQYF.

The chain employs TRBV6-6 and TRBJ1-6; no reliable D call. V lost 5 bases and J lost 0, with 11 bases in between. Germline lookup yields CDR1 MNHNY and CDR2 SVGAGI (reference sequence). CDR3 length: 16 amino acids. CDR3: CASSKLFDSYNSPLHF. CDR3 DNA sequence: TGTGCCAGCAGTAAGCTCTTCGACTCCTATAATTCACCCCTCCACTTT.

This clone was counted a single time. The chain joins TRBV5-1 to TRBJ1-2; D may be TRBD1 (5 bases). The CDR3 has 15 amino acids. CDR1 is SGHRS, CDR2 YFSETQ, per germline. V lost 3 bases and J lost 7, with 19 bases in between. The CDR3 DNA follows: TGCGCCAGCAGCTGGGGTTTTGGAGGGGAGGTTGGCTACACCTTC. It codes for CASSWGFGGEVGYTF.

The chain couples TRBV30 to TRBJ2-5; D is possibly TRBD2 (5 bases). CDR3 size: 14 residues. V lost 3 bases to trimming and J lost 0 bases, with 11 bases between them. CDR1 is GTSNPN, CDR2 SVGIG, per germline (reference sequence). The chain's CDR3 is CAWSESGNQETQYF. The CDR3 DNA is TGTGCCTGGAGCGAATCCGGGAACCAAGAGACCCAGTACTTC.

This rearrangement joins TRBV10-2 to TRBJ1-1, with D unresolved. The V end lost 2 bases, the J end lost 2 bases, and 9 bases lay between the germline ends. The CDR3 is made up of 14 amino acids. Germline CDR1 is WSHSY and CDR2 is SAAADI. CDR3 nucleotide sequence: TGCGCCAGCAGTGAGCTGGGCCGTAACACTGAAGCTTTCTTT. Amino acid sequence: CASSELGRNTEAFF.

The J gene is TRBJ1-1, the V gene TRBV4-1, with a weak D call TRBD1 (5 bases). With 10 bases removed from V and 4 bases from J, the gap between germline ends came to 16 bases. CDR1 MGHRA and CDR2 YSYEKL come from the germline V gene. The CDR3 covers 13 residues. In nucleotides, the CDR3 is TGCGCCACGACGGACGGGGGGGGCACTGAAGCTTTCTTT. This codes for CATTDGGGTEAFF.

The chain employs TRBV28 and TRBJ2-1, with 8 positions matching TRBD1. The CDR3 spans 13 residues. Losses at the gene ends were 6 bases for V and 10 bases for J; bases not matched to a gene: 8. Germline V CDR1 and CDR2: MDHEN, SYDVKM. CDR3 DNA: TGTGCCAGCAGGTCCCAGGGGGCACGGGAGCAGTTCTTC. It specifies CASRSQGAREQFF.

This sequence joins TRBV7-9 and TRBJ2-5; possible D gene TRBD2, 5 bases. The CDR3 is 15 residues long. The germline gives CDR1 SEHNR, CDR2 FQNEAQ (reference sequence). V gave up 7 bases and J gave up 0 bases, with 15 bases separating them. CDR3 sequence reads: CASTRRAADQETQYF. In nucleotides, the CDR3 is TGTGCCAGCACCCGGCGGGCGGCCGACCAAGAGACCCAGTACTTC.

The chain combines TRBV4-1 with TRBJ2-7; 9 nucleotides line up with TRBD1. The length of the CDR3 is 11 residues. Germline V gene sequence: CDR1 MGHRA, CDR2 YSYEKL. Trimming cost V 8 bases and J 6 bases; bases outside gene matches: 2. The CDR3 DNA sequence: TGCGCCAGCGCGACAGGGGGCGAGCAGTACTTC. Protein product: CASATGGEQYF.

CDR3 in DNA: TGTGCCAGCAGCTTGAGGGAGACGAACTATGGCTACACCTTC. Translating gives CASSLRETNYGYTF. V and J are TRBV5-6 and TRBJ1-2, with D unresolved. The germline V gene encodes CDR1 SGHDT and CDR2 YYEEEE. The CDR3 has 14 amino acids. The V gene lost 1 base and the J gene lost 2 bases, with 9 bases spanning the gap. The variable domain in full, with the rest retrieved from reference TRBV5-6 and TRBJ1-2, is DAGVTQSPTHLIKTRGQQVTLRCSPKSGHDTVSWYQQALGQGPQFIFQYYEEEERQRGNFPDRFSGHQFPNYSSELNVNALLLGDSALYLCASSLRETNYGYTFGSGTRLTVV.

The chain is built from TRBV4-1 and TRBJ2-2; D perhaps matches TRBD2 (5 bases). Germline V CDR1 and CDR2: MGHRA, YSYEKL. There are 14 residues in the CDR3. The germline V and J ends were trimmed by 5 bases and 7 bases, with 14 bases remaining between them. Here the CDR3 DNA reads TGCGCCAGCAGCACCCATAGCACTAGCGGGGAGCTGTTTTTT. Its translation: CASSTHSTSGELFF.

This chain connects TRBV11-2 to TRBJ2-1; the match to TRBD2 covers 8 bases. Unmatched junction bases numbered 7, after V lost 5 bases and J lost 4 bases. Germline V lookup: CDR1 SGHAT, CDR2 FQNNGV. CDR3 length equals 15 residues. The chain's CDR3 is CASSTGLGGYNEQFF. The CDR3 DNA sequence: TGTGCCAGCAGCACGGGACTAGGGGGATACAATGAGCAGTTCTTC.

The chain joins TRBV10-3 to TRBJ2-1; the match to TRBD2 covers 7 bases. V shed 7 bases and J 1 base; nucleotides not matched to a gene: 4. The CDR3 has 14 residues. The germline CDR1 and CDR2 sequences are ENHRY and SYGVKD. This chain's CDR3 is CAIMGGKSYNEQFF. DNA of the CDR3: TGTGCCATCATGGGGGGGAAGTCCTACAATGAGCAGTTCTTC.

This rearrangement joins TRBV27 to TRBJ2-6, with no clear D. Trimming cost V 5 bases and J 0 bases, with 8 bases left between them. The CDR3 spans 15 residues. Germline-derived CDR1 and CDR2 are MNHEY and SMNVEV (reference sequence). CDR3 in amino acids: CASSIQSSGANVLTF. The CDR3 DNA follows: TGTGCCAGCAGTATACAGAGCTCTGGGGCCAACGTCCTGACTTTC.

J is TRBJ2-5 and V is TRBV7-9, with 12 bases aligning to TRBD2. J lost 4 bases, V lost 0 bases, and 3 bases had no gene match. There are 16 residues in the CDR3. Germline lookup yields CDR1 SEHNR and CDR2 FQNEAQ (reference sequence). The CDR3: CASSLALGLAGETQYF. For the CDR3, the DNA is TGTGCCAGCAGCTTAGCCCTGGGACTAGCGGGAGAGACCCAGTACTTC.

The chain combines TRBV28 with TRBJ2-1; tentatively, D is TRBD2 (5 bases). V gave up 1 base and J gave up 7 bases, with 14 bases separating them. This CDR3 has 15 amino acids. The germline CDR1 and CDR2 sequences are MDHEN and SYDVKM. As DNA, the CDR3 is TGTGCCAGCAGTTTATTGGCTAGCTGGGAGAATGAGCAGTTCTTC. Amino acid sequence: CASSLLASWENEQFF.